A selection of T cell receptor beta chains follows, all from one sample in a study of spatial heterogeneity in lung cancer. MiXCR was run by TCRdb on the 5' RACE reads, yielding one entry per CDR3 protein. The sample contains about 5,700 distinct CDR3 sequences, less than 20% of which appear only once. Sequenced here: lung tumor tissue, sampled at surgery. The receptors originated from a male donor with early-stage non-small cell lung cancer. Each CDR3 is given with its conserved first and last residue. The D gene is left open where the match is weak. Not every row has a clone size; where given, it reads once, few, many or a size class.

D gene: -; clone size: medium-sized; V gene: TRBV27; J gene: TRBJ2-7; CDR3 protein: CASSLSGGEQYF; CDR3 DNA: TGTGCCAGCAGTTTATCTGGGGGCGAGCAGTACTTC
D gene: -; clone size: medium-sized; V gene: TRBV29-1; J gene: TRBJ2-2; CDR3 protein: CSVDNTGELFF; CDR3 DNA: TGCAGCGTTGACAACACCGGGGAGCTGTTTTTT
D gene: TRBD1; clone size: few; V gene: TRBV29-1; J gene: TRBJ2-1; CDR3 protein: CSVVDRGPNEQFF; CDR3 DNA: TGCAGCGTTGTGGACAGGGGGCCCAATGAGCAGTTCTTC
D gene: TRBD1; clone size: many; V gene: TRBV20-1; J gene: TRBJ2-1; CDR3 protein: CSAIGQGDYEQFF; CDR3 DNA: TGCAGTGCTATAGGACAGGGGGATTATGAGCAGTTCTTC
D gene: -; clone size: medium-sized; V gene: TRBV7-6; J gene: TRBJ2-3; CDR3 protein: CASSLASGDTQYF; CDR3 DNA: TGTGCCAGCAGCTTAGCGTCGGGAGATACGCAGTATTTT
D gene: TRBD1; clone size: medium-sized; V gene: TRBV29-1; J gene: TRBJ1-1; CDR3 protein: CSVGQGAGSEAFF; CDR3 DNA: TGCAGCGTTGGACAGGGGGCAGGCTCTGAAGCTTTCTTT
D gene: TRBD2; clone size: few; V gene: TRBV28; J gene: TRBJ2-1; CDR3 protein: CASSLSTSGSSYNEQFF; CDR3 DNA: TGTGCCAGCAGTCTCTCGACTAGCGGGAGCTCCTACAATGAGCAGTTCTTC
D gene: -; clone size: few; V gene: TRBV2; J gene: TRBJ2-1; CDR3 protein: CASSERGEQFF; CDR3 DNA: TGTGCCAGCAGTGAAAGGGGAGAGCAGTTCTTC
D gene: -; clone size: medium-sized; V gene: TRBV5-1; J gene: TRBJ2-7; CDR3 protein: CASSRDNSYEQYF; CDR3 DNA: TGCGCCAGCAGCAGGGACAACTCCTACGAGCAGTACTTC
D gene: TRBD2; clone size: medium-sized; V gene: TRBV7-3; J gene: TRBJ2-5; CDR3 protein: CASSTSGKETQYF; CDR3 DNA: TGTGCCAGCAGCACTAGCGGGAAGGAGACCCAGTACTTC
D gene: TRBD1; clone size: -; V gene: TRBV12-3/TRBV12-4; J gene: TRBJ2-1; CDR3 protein: CASSPGTGFSNEQFF; CDR3 DNA: TGTGCCAGCAGTCCCGGGACAGGGTTCTCGAATGAGCAGTTCTTC
D gene: -; clone size: few; V gene: TRBV5-1; J gene: TRBJ1-1; CDR3 protein: CASSLRGHTEAFF; CDR3 DNA: TGCGCCAGCAGCTTGAGGGGACACACTGAAGCTTTCTTT